This TCR beta chain was recorded in a study of cytomegalovirus exposure and HLA in healthy donors. The PCR used 60 Vbeta and 13 Jbeta primers. Using immunoSEQ multiplex PCR, the repertoire was profiled, and TCRdb retains in-frame clones only, with some absent. The table records tens of thousands of clones, 86% of them present only once. Germline V lookup: CDR1 SGHAT, CDR2 FQNNGV. The CDR3 runs to 13 residues. Trimming left V 2 bases short and J 2 bases short, with 7 bases between. V is TRBV11-2 and J is TRBJ2-7; D is uncertain. This TCR derives from a young man in good health and CMV-seropositive. Sequenced input: PBMCs. Here the CDR3 DNA reads TGTGCCAGCAGCTTATCGCCTACCTACGAGCAGTACTTC. Translated, it gives CASSLSPTYEQYF. The entire variable domain, with the rest obtained from reference TRBV11-2 and TRBJ2-7, is as follows: EAGVAQSPRYKIIEKRQSVAFWCNPISGHATLYWYQQILGQGPKLLIQFQNNGVVDDSQLPKDRFSAERLKGVDSTLKIQPAKLEDSAVYLCASSLSPTYEQYFGPGTRLTVT.